The present T cell receptor beta chain was sequenced within a study of blood T cell repertoires in COVID-19. Across the whole study: Acute and convalescent COVID-19 specimens originated in the United States, Italy and Spain. In each case, the material was cDNA or gDNA derived from T cells, B-cell-depleted T cells, or PBMCs.

As originally analysed: For nucleated cells, counts were estimated from reference gene primer amplification. Assay used: immunoSEQ multiplex PCR; TCRdb lists only in-frame clones, some missing. Clonal size and the V and J genes are those of that table, whereas D and trimming came from the DNA. The sample lists 150,000 to 200,000 clones; 75% to 90% were seen once. CDR3 length equals 16 residues. CDR1 and CDR2 (germline): SGDLS, YYNGEE. V lost 0 bases, J lost 3 bases, and 6 bases stayed unmatched. Two consecutive negative NP/OP PCR tests, clearance, or resolved symptoms defined Cohort 3 recovery. The chain links TRBV9 to TRBJ2-5; 9 bases are a match to TRBD1. This clonotype was sampled from a woman aged 18-29 years who had recovered from COVID-19. Sequencing used PBMCs or T cells enriched from blood (not recorded which). CDR3 DNA sequence: TGTGCCAGCAGCGTAGAACCGGGACAGGGCAAAGAGACCCAGTACTTC. As protein: CASSVEPGQGKETQYF.